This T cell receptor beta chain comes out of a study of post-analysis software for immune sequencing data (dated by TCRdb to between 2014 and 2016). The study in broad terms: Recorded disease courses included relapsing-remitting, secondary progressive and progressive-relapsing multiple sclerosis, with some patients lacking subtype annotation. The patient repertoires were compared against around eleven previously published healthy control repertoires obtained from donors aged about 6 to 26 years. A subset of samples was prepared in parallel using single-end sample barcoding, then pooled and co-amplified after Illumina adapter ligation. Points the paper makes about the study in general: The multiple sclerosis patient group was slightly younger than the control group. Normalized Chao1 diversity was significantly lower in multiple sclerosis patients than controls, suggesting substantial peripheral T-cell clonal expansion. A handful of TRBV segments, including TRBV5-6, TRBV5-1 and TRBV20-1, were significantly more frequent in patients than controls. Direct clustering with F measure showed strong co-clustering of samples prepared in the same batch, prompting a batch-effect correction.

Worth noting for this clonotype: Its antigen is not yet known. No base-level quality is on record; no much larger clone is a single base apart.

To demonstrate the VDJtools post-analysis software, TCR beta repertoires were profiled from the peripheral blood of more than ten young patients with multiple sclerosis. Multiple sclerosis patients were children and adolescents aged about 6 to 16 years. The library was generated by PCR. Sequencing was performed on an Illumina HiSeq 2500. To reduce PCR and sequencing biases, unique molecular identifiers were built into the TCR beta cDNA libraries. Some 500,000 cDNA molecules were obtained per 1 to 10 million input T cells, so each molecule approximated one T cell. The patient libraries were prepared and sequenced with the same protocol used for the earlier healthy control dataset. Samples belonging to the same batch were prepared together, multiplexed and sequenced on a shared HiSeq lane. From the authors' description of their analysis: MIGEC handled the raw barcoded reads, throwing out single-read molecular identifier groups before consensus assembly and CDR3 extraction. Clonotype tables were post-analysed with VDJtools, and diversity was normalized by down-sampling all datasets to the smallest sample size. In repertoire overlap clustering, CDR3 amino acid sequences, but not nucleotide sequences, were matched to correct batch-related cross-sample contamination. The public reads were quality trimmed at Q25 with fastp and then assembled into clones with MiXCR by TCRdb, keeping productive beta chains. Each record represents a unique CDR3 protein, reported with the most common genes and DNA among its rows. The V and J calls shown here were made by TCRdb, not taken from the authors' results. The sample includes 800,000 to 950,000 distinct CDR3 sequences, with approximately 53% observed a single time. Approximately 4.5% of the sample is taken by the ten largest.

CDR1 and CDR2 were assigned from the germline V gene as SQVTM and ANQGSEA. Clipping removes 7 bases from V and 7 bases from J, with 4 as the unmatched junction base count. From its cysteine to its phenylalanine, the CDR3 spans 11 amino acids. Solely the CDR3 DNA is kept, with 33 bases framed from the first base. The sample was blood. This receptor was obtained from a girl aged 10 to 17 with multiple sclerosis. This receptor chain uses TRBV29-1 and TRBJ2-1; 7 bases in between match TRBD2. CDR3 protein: CSGELANEQFF. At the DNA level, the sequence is TGCAGCGGAGAACTAGCGAATGAGCAGTTCTTC.